A single sample is the source of the 20 T cell receptor beta chains below, sequenced in a study of blood T cell repertoires in COVID-19. Clones were read by immunoSEQ multiplex PCR, and TCRdb kept only the in-frame ones, dropping some. The data show approximately 68,000 clones, roughly 86% seen once. The sequenced sample consisted of peripheral blood. Every receptor here comes from an older woman with acute or convalescent COVID-19.

The chain is built from TRBV7-2 and TRBJ2-1; 8 positions match TRBD1. The V gene's germline CDR1 is SGHTA and CDR2 FQGNSA. There are 17 residues in the CDR3. Trimming took 1 base from V and 0 from J; bases not matched to a gene: 5. The CDR3 nucleotides are TGTGCCAGCAGCTTAGGGACAGGGCTGGTCTCCTACAATGAGCAGTTCTTC. Protein product: CASSLGTGLVSYNEQFF.

This chain links TRBV6-6 with TRBJ2-5; 11 bases match TRBD1. J was trimmed by 4 bases and V by 4 bases; bases with no gene match: 8. This CDR3 has 16 residues. Germline V gene data show CDR1 as MNHNY and CDR2 as SVGAGI (reference sequence). This CDR3 reads CASSSPDRGRLETQYF. CDR3 sequence (DNA): TGTGCCAGCAGTTCCCCGGACAGGGGGCGACTAGAGACCCAGTACTTC.

In its sample, this clone was seen once. The rearrangement joins TRBV7-6 to TRBJ2-7; 14 nucleotides match TRBD2. Germline assignment: CDR1 SGHVS and CDR2 FNYEAQ. There are 20 residues in the CDR3. With V trimmed by 4 bases and J by 3 bases, 17 bases remained unmatched. CDR3 amino acids: CASSSGTSGGLAGAIYEQYF. The CDR3 region has the DNA TGTGCCAGCAGCTCCGGGACTAGCGGGGGCCTCGCGGGGGCGATCTACGAGCAGTACTTC. The whole variable domain, remainder taken from reference TRBV7-6 and TRBJ2-7, is GAGVSQSPRYKVTKRGQDVALRCDPISGHVSLYWYRQALGQGPEFLTYFNYEAQQDKSGLPNDRFSAERPEGSISTLTIQRTEQRDSAMYRCASSSGTSGGLAGAIYEQYFGPGTRLTVT.

This clone was observed once. Other DNA sequences within the sample encode an identical CDR3. This chain links TRBV3-1 (or the pseudogene TRBV3-2) with TRBJ1-5; 7 bases are a match to TRBD1. This CDR3 is 14 amino acids long. CDR1 is LGHDT and CDR2 is YNNKEL in the germline V gene (reference sequence). The ends lost 1 base at V and 4 bases at J; junction bases unmatched: 1. The CDR3 loop reads CASSQAGGNQPQHF. CDR3 nucleotides: TGTGCCAGCAGCCAAGCAGGGGGAAATCAGCCCCAGCATTTT.

The chain is built from TRBV7-9 and TRBJ1-3; D is uncertain. V was clipped by 6 bases and J by 4 bases, with 7 bases between them. This CDR3 region has 12 residues. Per the germline V gene, CDR1 is SEHNR and CDR2 is FQNEAQ (reference sequence). The CDR3 sequence: CASREEGNTIYF. Here the CDR3 DNA reads TGTGCCAGCAGAGAAGAGGGAAACACCATATATTTT.

CDR3 in DNA: TGTGCCAGCAGTTTAGCCCTAACAGGCACAGATACGCAGTATTTT. Protein sequence: CASSLALTGTDTQYF. This rearrangement joins TRBV28 to TRBJ2-3; D remains unclear. The V end lost 2 bases, the J end lost 1 base, and 10 bases lay between the germline ends. Per the germline V gene, CDR1 is MDHEN and CDR2 is SYDVKM. The CDR3 totals 15 residues. Supplemented by reference TRBV28 and TRBJ2-3, the full variable domain reads DVKVTQSSRYLVKRTGEKVFLECVQDMDHENMFWYRQDPGLGLRLIYFSYDVKMKEKGDIPEGYSVSREKKERFSLILESASTNQTSMYLCASSLALTGTDTQYFGPGTRLTVL.

This clone was seen just once. Other DNA sequences in this sample translate to the same CDR3. This rearrangement joins TRBV21-1 to TRBJ1-5. TRBV21-1 is labeled a pseudogene. CDR3 size: 15 residues. This chain's CDR3 is CASSTRGTGRQPQHF. CDR3 DNA: TGTGCCAGCAGCACCCGTGGGACCGGGAGGCAGCCCCAGCATTTT.

This clone turned up a few times. The chain combines TRBV13 with TRBJ2-5; 7 nucleotides line up with TRBD1. The trim removed 0 bases at V and 5 bases at J, leaving 6 bases unmatched. This CDR3 contains 15 residues. Per germline, CDR1 PRHDT and CDR2 FYEKMQ (reference sequence). CDR3 in DNA: TGTGCCAGCAGCTTAGGTTGGGGACAGAGGGAGACCCAGTACTTC. The encoded protein is CASSLGWGQRETQYF.

For the CDR3, the DNA is TGCGCCAGCAGCCAGCCGGGGGGGCGGACAGATACGCAGTATTTT. Amino acid sequence: CASSQPGGRTDTQYF. The chain has TRBV4-1 and TRBJ2-3; 8 positions match TRBD2. The V segment lost 3 bases and the J segment 3 bases; nucleotides outside the gene matches: 5. The CDR3 sequence is 15 residues long. CDR1 is MGHRA, CDR2 YSYEKL, per germline.

The chain carries TRBV19 and TRBJ2-7; D might be TRBD1 (6 bases). The CDR3 has 19 residues. V was cut by 4 bases and J by 2 bases, with 27 bases left in between. Germline-derived CDR1 and CDR2 are LNHDA and SQIVND (reference sequence). The CDR3 sequence is CASSRRGGWTDDNPYEQYF. The CDR3 DNA reads as TGTGCCAGTAGTAGGCGAGGGGGTTGGACTGACGATAACCCCTACGAGCAGTACTTC.

The chain is built from TRBV4-1 and TRBJ2-7; tentatively, D is TRBD1 (5 bases). The CDR3 is made up of 15 amino acids. V lost 3 bases and J lost 3, with 15 bases in between. Germline CDR1 and CDR2: MGHRA and YSYEKL. The CDR3 DNA follows: TGCGCCAGCAGCCAGGCCCAGGGCAGGGACTACGAGCAGTACTTC. Residues: CASSQAQGRDYEQYF.

The chain couples TRBV7-6 to TRBJ1-1, with 10 bases aligning to TRBD1. CDR3 length: 15 residues. CDR1 and CDR2 (germline): SGHVS, FNYEAQ. J lost 7 bases, V lost 5 bases, and 10 bases had no gene match. The CDR3 nucleotides are TGTGCCAGCAGCGCAGGGGACAGGGGCGATTATGAAGCTTTCTTT. As protein: CASSAGDRGDYEAFF.

The chain uses TRBV27 and TRBJ2-3, with 8 bases fitting TRBD1. Trimming took 8 bases from V and 8 from J; bases not matched to a gene: 3. This CDR3 contains 11 residues. Per germline, CDR1 MNHEY and CDR2 SMNVEV (reference sequence). The CDR3 is CASQQGATQYF. The CDR3 region has the DNA TGTGCCAGCCAGCAGGGGGCTACGCAGTATTTT.

This chain links TRBV9 with TRBJ2-3; 8 bases are a match to TRBD2. This CDR3 is 15 amino acids long. V lost 2 bases, J lost 3 bases, and 5 bases stayed unmatched. The germline V gene encodes CDR1 SGDLS and CDR2 YYNGEE. The CDR3 coding sequence is TGTGCCAGCAGCGTGCGGGGGGCGCTAACAGATACGCAGTATTTT. Translation: CASSVRGALTDTQYF.

The V call is TRBV5-6, the J call TRBJ1-4; no reliable D call. CDR3 length: 11 amino acids. Germline V gene data show CDR1 as SGHDT and CDR2 as YYEEEE. Trimming shortened V by 2 bases and J by 10 bases, and 6 bases separated the two germline ends. The CDR3 region has the DNA TGTGCCAGCAGCTTAGGAGGAAAACTGTTTTTT. Amino acid sequence: CASSLGGKLFF.

This chain links TRBV12-5 with TRBJ1-1, with D possibly being TRBD1 (6 bases). Germline V gives CDR1 LGHNT, CDR2 FRNRAP. The V end was cut by 5 bases, the J end by 4 bases, with 11 bases between. The CDR3 is 13 residues long. CDR3 sequence reads: CASGRDTSTEAFF. The CDR3 bases are TGTGCTAGTGGTCGGGACACTAGCACTGAAGCTTTCTTT.

The chain combines TRBV6-6 with TRBJ2-1, with D perhaps matching TRBD1 (6 bases). The CDR3 contains 14 residues. Per the germline V gene, CDR1 is MNHNY and CDR2 is SVGAGI (reference sequence). V dropped 4 bases and J dropped 3 bases, with 10 bases sitting between them. As DNA, the CDR3 is TGTGCCAGCAGTTGGGGACAAAACTACAATGAGCAGTTCTTC. The encoded protein is CASSWGQNYNEQFF.

This clone has just one count. The chain has TRBV7-9 and TRBJ1-1; 9 bases align to TRBD1. Trimming removed 5 bases from V and 7 bases from J; junction bases left unmatched: 17. From germline, CDR1 is SEHNR and CDR2 FQNEAQ (reference sequence). This CDR3 region has 17 residues. The CDR3 DNA follows: TGTGCCAGCAGCCGGGGGACAGGGAGGCAGCAATGGAGTGAAGCTTTCTTT. Encoded protein: CASSRGTGRQQWSEAFF.

The CDR3 region is CASTISGQGGTEAFF. The CDR3 DNA reads TGTGCCAGCACCATTTCGGGACAGGGCGGGACTGAAGCTTTCTTT. The gene calls are TRBV6-4 and TRBJ1-1; 9 bases map to TRBD1. This CDR3 is 15 amino acids long. Germline V gene sequence: CDR1 MRHNA, CDR2 SNTAGT. V trimming: 7 bases; J trimming: 5 bases; junction bases outside the gene matches: 11.

The rearrangement uses TRBV5-1 and TRBJ2-1; the D gene is possibly TRBD2 (6 bases). The CDR3 covers 14 residues. The V and J ends lost 3 bases and 9 bases respectively, with 16 bases between them. Looked up from germline, CDR1 is SGHRS and CDR2 is YFSETQ. CDR3 residues: CASSWGDSRSEQFF. DNA for the CDR3: TGCGCCAGCAGCTGGGGGGACTCCCGCAGTGAGCAGTTCTTC.